This TCR beta chain was captured by sequencing in a study of blood T cell repertoires in COVID-19. The wider study: Donors in the United States, Italy and Spain gave samples during acute or convalescent COVID-19. T cells, B-cell-depleted T cells, or PBMCs supplied cDNA or gDNA.

In the authors' workflow: How many nucleated cells were present was estimated from reference gene primer amplification. TCRdb's table, derived via immunoSEQ multiplex PCR, lists solely in-frame clones and lacks some. The V and J calls and the clone size are those of that table, but D and trimming were determined from the DNA. The profile shows some 100,000 clones, about 89% of them singletons. The CDR3 totals 14 residues. The V and J ends lost 6 bases and 7 bases, in that order; junction bases with no gene match: 6. Per germline, CDR1 SNHLY and CDR2 FYNNEI. Sequenced: peripheral blood. The receptor's source is a man between 45 and 60 years old with acute or convalescent COVID-19. The rearrangement uses TRBV2 and TRBJ2-1, with 10 bases that match TRBD1. This CDR3 reads CASRDRGRGNEQFF. The DNA for the CDR3 is TGTGCCAGCAGAGACAGGGGGCGGGGAAATGAGCAGTTCTTC.